This is a list of T cell receptor beta chains from one sample in a study of CD8 T cells in ankylosing spondylitis. TCRdb recomputed calls from the 5' RACE reads with MiXCR, one row per CDR3 protein. This sample has 300,000 to 350,000 distinct CDR3 sequences, with 20% to 25% found just once. Sequenced sample: blood, either unsorted or a sorted T cell fraction (not recorded which). These receptors were collected from a female donor with ankylosing spondylitis or in good health (not recorded which). CDR3s include the opening cysteine and the closing phenylalanine or tryptophan. A D gene is named only where the DNA matches it firmly. Rows may omit the clone size; those that give it use once, few, many or a size class.

V,size,J,D,CDR3,DNA
TRBV3-1,-,TRBJ2-5,-,CASSQSEGIETQYF,TGTGCCAGCAGCCAATCCGAGGGGATAGAGACCCAGTACTTC
TRBV19,-,TRBJ2-1,TRBD2,CASGLQAGGLNNEQFF,TGTGCCAGTGGTCTACAAGCGGGAGGGCTAAACAATGAGCAGTTCTTC
TRBV20-1,few,TRBJ2-7,-,CSARRQVMDEQYF,TGCAGTGCTCGCCGACAGGTTATGGACGAGCAGTACTTC
TRBV12-3/TRBV12-4,many,TRBJ1-6,-,CASSHLRRPPLHF,TGTGCCAGCAGCCACCTTCGGAGGCCACCCCTCCACTTT
TRBV6-5,-,TRBJ1-1,TRBD1,CASSYLGTGGIGAEAFF,TGTGCCAGCAGTTACTTGGGGACAGGAGGGATTGGCGCTGAAGCTTTCTTT
TRBV7-9,-,TRBJ1-5,-,CASSSQGSHQPQHF,TGTGCCAGCAGTTCCCAGGGGAGCCATCAGCCCCAGCATTTT
TRBV6-2/TRBV6-3,few,TRBJ1-5,TRBD1,CASLDRDVSNQPQHF,TGTGCCAGCCTGGACAGGGACGTTAGCAATCAGCCCCAGCATTTT
TRBV12-3/TRBV12-4,-,TRBJ2-1,TRBD2,CASSYRTSGLYNEQFF,TGTGCCAGCAGTTACCGGACTAGCGGGCTTTACAATGAGCAGTTCTTC
TRBV28,-,TRBJ2-1,-,CASMLRGSYNEQFF,TGTGCCAGCATGTTACGAGGGTCTTACAATGAGCAGTTCTTC
TRBV27,-,TRBJ2-3,-,CASSLFSSFSLRRHTDTQYF,TGTGCCAGCAGTTTATTTTCGAGCTTTAGTTTGCGGCGACACACAGATACGCAGTATTTT
TRBV7-2,few,TRBJ2-5,-,CASSGRERGQETQYF,TGTGCCAGCAGCGGCCGAGAACGGGGCCAAGAGACCCAGTACTTC
TRBV20-1,few,TRBJ2-1,-,CSAERDFIPEQFF,TGCAGTGCCGAGAGGGACTTCATACCCGAGCAGTTCTTC
TRBV24-1,-,TRBJ2-3,TRBD1,CATSDLGQGASTDTQYF,TGTGCCACCAGTGATTTGGGACAGGGAGCTAGCACAGATACGCAGTATTTT
TRBV5-1,many,TRBJ1-2,TRBD1,CASSPWDRDLHGYTF,TGCGCCAGCAGCCCGTGGGACAGGGATCTTCATGGCTACACCTTC
TRBV20-1,-,TRBJ1-2,-,CSARATKGYTF,TGCAGTGCTAGAGCGACAAAGGGCTACACCTTC
TRBV18,-,TRBJ2-1,TRBD2,CASSPQTSGSLNEQFF,TGTGCCAGCTCACCACAGACTAGCGGGAGCCTCAATGAGCAGTTCTTC
TRBV20-1,-,TRBJ1-2,TRBD1,CKTGEYGYTF,TGCAAAACAGGGGAATATGGCTACACCTTC
TRBV21-1,few,TRBJ2-7,-,CASTPPGGGVPYEQYF,TGTGCCAGCACGCCCCCGGGGGGAGGGGTTCCCTACGAGCAGTACTTC
TRBV20-1,many,TRBJ2-3,-,CSARVVTDTQYF,TGCAGTGCTAGAGTAGTCACAGATACGCAGTATTTT
TRBV5-5,few,TRBJ2-1,-,CASSSLSREGEQFF,TGTGCCAGCAGTTCTCTATCACGGGAAGGTGAGCAGTTCTTC
TRBV20-1,few,TRBJ1-1,-,CSASVSLKEAFF,TGCAGTGCTAGTGTCAGTCTTAAAGAAGCTTTCTTT
TRBV3-1,few,TRBJ1-6,-,CASRAHGEGSSPLHF,TGTGCCAGCAGGGCCCACGGGGAAGGGAGTTCACCCCTCCACTTT
TRBV2,-,TRBJ2-7,TRBD1,CASGLKTGSHEQYF,TGTGCCAGCGGCTTAAAGACAGGGTCCCACGAGCAGTACTTC
TRBV24-1,many,TRBJ1-1,-,CATSDNQGTSTEAFF,TGTGCCACCAGTGATAATCAGGGGACGAGCACTGAAGCTTTCTTT
TRBV20-1,few,TRBJ2-3,TRBD2,CSVPRGLAGADTQYF,TGCAGTGTCCCCCGGGGACTAGCGGGAGCAGATACGCAGTATTTT
TRBV6-1,-,TRBJ2-1,TRBD2,CASSPSGSHNEQFF,TGTGCCAGCAGCCCGAGCGGGAGTCACAATGAGCAGTTCTTC
TRBV6-1,few,TRBJ1-2,-,CASRSGTERGYTF,TGTGCCAGCAGGTCCGGGACGGAGCGAGGCTACACCTTC
TRBV5-5,-,TRBJ2-3,-,CASSPQSGTDTQYF,TGTGCCAGCAGCCCCCAGAGTGGGACAGATACGCAGTATTTT
TRBV10-2,few,TRBJ2-1,TRBD2,CASSSGTSGPYNEQFF,TGCGCCAGCAGTTCCGGGACTAGCGGTCCTTACAATGAGCAGTTCTTC
TRBV20-1,-,TRBJ2-3,-,CSARDEGEVVDTQYF,TGCAGTGCTAGAGATGAGGGGGAGGTGGTAGATACGCAGTATTTT
TRBV2,-,TRBJ2-7,-,CASQKLASAYEQYF,TGTGCCAGCCAAAAACTAGCTTCGGCCTACGAGCAGTACTTC
TRBV4-3,-,TRBJ2-7,-,CASSQESLNLGEQYF,TGCGCCAGCAGCCAAGAATCCCTTAACTTGGGGGAGCAGTACTTC
TRBV20-1,-,TRBJ2-7,-,CSARGFTDHSSYEQYF,TGCAGTGCTAGAGGTTTCACGGATCATAGCTCCTACGAGCAGTACTTC
TRBV3-1,-,TRBJ2-1,-,CASSHGWESYNEQFF,TGTGCCAGCAGCCATGGGTGGGAGTCCTACAATGAGCAGTTCTTC
TRBV12-3/TRBV12-4,few,TRBJ2-1,-,CASSLVKNEQFF,TGTGCCAGCAGTTTGGTGAAGAATGAGCAGTTCTTC
TRBV7-2,many,TRBJ2-1,TRBD2,CASSSMGLAPYNEQFF,TGTGCCAGCAGCTCTATGGGACTAGCGCCCTACAATGAGCAGTTCTTC
TRBV21-1,-,TRBJ1-6,-,CASLTRGPSTLHF,TGTGCCAGCCTGACCCGGGGCCCATCGACCCTCCACTTT
TRBV20-1,few,TRBJ2-1,-,CSAATSRDEQFF,TGCAGTGCTGCTACTAGCAGGGATGAGCAGTTCTTC
TRBV5-1,-,TRBJ2-3,-,CASSSQTPSGDTQYF,TGCGCCAGCAGCTCCCAGACCCCGTCGGGGGATACGCAGTATTTT
TRBV27,-,TRBJ2-3,TRBD2,CASTLRGLAGYTQYF,TGTGCCAGCACCCTTAGGGGGCTAGCGGGATATACGCAGTATTTT
TRBV6-1,-,TRBJ1-2,-,CASSRTGLGGYTF,TGTGCCAGCAGTCGAACAGGGCTTGGGGGCTACACCTTC
TRBV7-8,few,TRBJ2-3,-,CASSPAGTWGADTQYF,TGTGCCAGCAGCCCAGCCGGGACTTGGGGTGCAGATACGCAGTATTTT